This TCR beta chain stems from a study of blood T cell repertoires in COVID-19. For the study at large: The study drew acute and convalescent COVID-19 samples from the United States, Italy and Spain. Nucleic acid was either cDNA or gDNA, and it came from T cells, B-cell-depleted T cells, or PBMCs.

As handled by the study authors: Reference gene primer amplification gave nucleated cell count estimates. Some clones are missing from TCRdb's copy, which holds only in-frame ones; the method was immunoSEQ multiplex PCR. That table supplies the V and J calls and clone size; D and trimming were determined from the DNA. Of 110,000 or so clones in the sample, nearly 90% are singletons; the top ten hold 8% to 9.5%. This CDR3 has 14 residues. Trimming took 8 bases from V and 4 from J, leaving 17 bases between them. Per germline, CDR1 ENHRY and CDR2 SYGVKD. The sample was peripheral blood. The sequence derives from a woman in her 70s who had recovered from COVID-19. The V call is TRBV10-3, the J call TRBJ1-1; no clear D gene. The CDR3 DNA follows: TGTGCCATCGCTTACGCCGCGGGGTCCACTGAAGCTTTCTTT. Its protein is CAIAYAAGSTEAFF.